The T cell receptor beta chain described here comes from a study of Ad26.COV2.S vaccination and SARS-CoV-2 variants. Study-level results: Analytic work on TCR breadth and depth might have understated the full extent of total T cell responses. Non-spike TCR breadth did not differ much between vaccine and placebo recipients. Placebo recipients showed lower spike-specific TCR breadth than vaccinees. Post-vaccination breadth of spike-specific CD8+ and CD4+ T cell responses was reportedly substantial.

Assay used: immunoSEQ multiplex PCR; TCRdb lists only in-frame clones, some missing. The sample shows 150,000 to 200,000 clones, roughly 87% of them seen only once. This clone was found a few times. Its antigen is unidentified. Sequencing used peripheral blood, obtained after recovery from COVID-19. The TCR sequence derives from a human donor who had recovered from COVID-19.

Here the CDR3 reads CASTLDRGAGNEQFF. The CDR3 DNA reads TGTGCCAGCACCTTGGACAGGGGAGCCGGCAATGAGCAGTTCTTC. The chain carries TRBV2 and TRBJ2-1; 9 bases line up with TRBD1. The V gene's germline CDR1 is SNHLY and CDR2 FYNNEI. The CDR3 contains 15 residues. With 7 bases clipped from V and 6 bases from J, the junction kept 10 bases outside the gene matches.